These 20 T cell receptor beta chains were sequenced from one sample in a study of tissue T cells after allogeneic stem cell transplantation. Stated time point: mouse harvest day 14 after allogeneic transplant. Each mouse received 10^7 T-cell-depleted marrow cells plus 10^6 splenic CD5+ T cells by tail vein. Clones were read by immunoSEQ multiplex PCR, and TCRdb kept only the in-frame ones, dropping some. The table has several thousand clones, under 60% seen once. The specimen was lymph node tissue. Every receptor here comes from a female BALB/c mouse given C57BL/6 T cells with graft-versus-host disease after an allogeneic hematopoietic cell transplant.

In the case of this clone: Each gene name is a mouse one. The read terminates 1 residue ahead of where the CDR3 ends, so the germline J gene completes it. The chain carries TRBV26 and TRBJ1-1, with D unclear. The CDR3 totals 13 residues. Trimming took off 3 bases at V and 1 base at J, with 6 bases between the two ends. In germline, CDR1 is KGHPV, CDR2 FQNQEV (reference sequence). The CDR3 DNA, read in part, is TGTGCCAGCAGTCTTAACAGAAACACAGAAGTCTTC. This encodes CASSLNRNTEVF. The full CDR3 protein is CASSLNRNTEVFF.

By share, this clone counts as medium-sized. Gene names and germline match the mouse. The read ends 1 residue early relative to the CDR3; the germline J gene fills the gap. This chain connects TRBV12-1 to TRBJ2-2; D tentatively reads TRBD1 or TRBD2 (5 bases each). The CDR3 has 15 residues. CDR1 SGHSN and CDR2 HYEKVE come from the germline V gene. V lost 0 bases to trimming and J lost 2 bases, with 9 bases between them. Partial CDR3 DNA: TGTGCCAGCTCTCTCGGAGGGGCGAACACCGGGCAGCTCTAC. Protein: CASSLGGANTGQLY. The whole CDR3 protein reads CASSLGGANTGQLYF. The variable domain in full, with the rest retrieved from reference TRBV12-1 and TRBJ2-2, is DSGVVQSPRHIIKEKGGRSVLTCIPISGHSNVVWYQQTLGKELKFLIQHYEKVERDKGFLPSRFSVQQFDDYHSEMNMSALELEDSAMYFCASSLGGANTGQLYFGEGSKLTVL.

This clone came up once. Gene names are mouse gene names. The read is 1 residue too short to cover the CDR3 end, so that end is filled in from the germline J gene. This chain uses TRBV12-2 with TRBJ2-7; tentatively, D is TRBD2 (6 bases). The CDR3 runs 14 residues. Per the germline V gene, CDR1 is SGHLS and CDR2 is HYDKME. The ends were cut back, 2 bases at V and 0 bases at J, with 10 bases in the middle. The DNA read from the CDR3 is TGTGCCAGCTCTCCTGGGGTCCGCTCCTATGAACAGTAC. This sequence encodes CASSPGVRSYEQY. The CDR3 reads in full as CASSPGVRSYEQYF.

In regard to this clone: These gene names are mouse names. The read ends 1 residue shy of where the CDR3 ends; the end is completed using the germline J gene. The J gene is TRBJ2-5, the V gene TRBV3; 9 bases line up with TRBD2. V gave up 5 bases and J gave up 3 bases; unmatched junction bases: 3. Germline loops: CDR1 SNHLY, CDR2 FYNGKV (reference sequence). The CDR3 loop spans 14 amino acids. The CDR3: CASSTGTGQDTQYF. CDR3 DNA (partial): TGTGCCAGCAGCACCGGGACTGGGCAAGACACCCAGTAC.

Details on this clone: Germline and genes: mouse. The read halts 1 residue ahead of the CDR3 end, with the missing end drawn from the germline J gene. The chain has TRBV12-1 and TRBJ2-3, with D uncertain. The CDR3 covers 13 residues. Germline V gene lookup returns CDR1 SGHSN and CDR2 HYEKVE. Trimming removed 0 bases from V and 0 bases from J, with 3 bases in between. Partial CDR3 DNA: TGTGCCAGCTCTCTCGAAAGTGCAGAAACGCTGTAT. It translates to CASSLESAETLY. The entire CDR3 protein is CASSLESAETLYF.

A note on this clone: Gene names and germline refer to mouse. The observed sequence ends 1 residue before the CDR3 terminus, with the missing tail filled in from the germline J gene. This sample includes further DNA sequences coding for the same CDR3. V and J are TRBV15 and TRBJ2-7; D perhaps matches TRBD1 (5 bases). Trimming stripped 1 base from V and 4 bases from J, with 5 bases between. The germline gives CDR1 SGHND, CDR2 FRSKSL. This CDR3 spans 12 amino acids. The CDR3 loop reads CASSLGQYEQYF. CDR3 DNA, as far as it was read: TGTGCCAGCAGTTTAGGACAGTATGAACAGTAC.

Points on this clone: The gene names here belong to mouse. The CDR3 end falls 1 residue outside the read, so it is completed with the germline J gene. The chain combines TRBV14 with TRBJ2-7; TRBD1 is a possible D gene (5 bases). Looked up from germline, CDR1 is SGHDT and CDR2 is FRDEAV. The ends were cut back, 7 bases at V and 6 bases at J, with 17 bases in the middle. CDR3 size: 13 residues. The CDR3 loop reads CASRPGTGPEQYF. Partial CDR3 DNA: TGTGCCAGCCGCCCCGGCACAGGCCCTGAACAGTAC. The full variable domain, with the rest looked up from reference TRBV14 and TRBJ2-7, is EAGVTQSPRYAVLQEGQAVSFWCDPISGHDTLYWYQQPRDQGPQLLVYFRDEAVIDNSQLPSDRFSAVRPKGTNSTLKIQSAKQGDTATYLCASRPGTGPEQYFGPGTRLTVL.

A remark on this clone: Mouse gene names apply. From the germline J gene comes the end of the CDR3, since the read stops 1 residue before it. This chain links TRBV26 with TRBJ2-2; D is uncertain. CDR1 is KGHPV and CDR2 is FQNQEV in the germline V gene (reference sequence). The CDR3 totals 14 residues. Trimming stripped 2 bases from V and 2 bases from J, with 6 bases between. Incomplete CDR3 DNA: TGTGCCAGCAGTCTGAGGGCGAACACCGGGCAGCTCTAC. Translation gives CASSLRANTGQLY. The whole CDR3 protein is CASSLRANTGQLYF.

On this clone: Any gene name here is a mouse gene name. Read data end 1 residue before the CDR3 end; the end is taken from the germline J gene. J is TRBJ2-3 and V is TRBV13-2; tentatively, D is TRBD1 (6 bases). Germline V gene sequence: CDR1 NNHNN, CDR2 SYGAGS (reference sequence). The CDR3 contains 16 residues. V was shortened by 1 base and J by 0 bases, with 12 bases between the two germline ends. The sequenced CDR3 bases are TGTGCCAGCGGTGATCCTCCGGGACAAAGTGCAGAAACGCTGTAT. Translation: CASGDPPGQSAETLY. The CDR3 in its entirety is CASGDPPGQSAETLYF.

This clone is medium-sized by share. Mouse gene names and germline throughout. The CDR3 goes on 1 residue after the read ends, and that part is filled in from the germline J gene. The chain recombines TRBV14 with TRBJ2-1; the D gene is possibly TRBD2 (6 bases). The CDR3 totals 14 residues. The ends were cut back, 3 bases at V and 3 bases at J, with 10 bases in the middle. CDR1 is SGHDT and CDR2 is FRDEAV in the germline V gene. The part of the CDR3 DNA that was read is TGTGCCAGCAGTTGGGGGGAGGGCTATGCTGAGCAGTTC. This encodes CASSWGEGYAEQF. The CDR3 as a whole reads CASSWGEGYAEQFF.

This clone is categorized as medium-sized. Gene names refer to mouse genes. The read finishes 1 residue shy of the CDR3 end, and the germline J gene is used to complete it. The chain is built from TRBV26 and TRBJ2-5, with unresolved D. Germline V gene lookup returns CDR1 KGHPV and CDR2 FQNQEV (reference sequence). CDR3 length: 13 amino acids. V lost 2 bases to trimming and J lost 2 bases, with 5 bases between them. The part of the CDR3 DNA that was read is TGTGCCAGCAGTCTGATCAGCCAAGACACCCAGTAC. This gives the protein CASSLISQDTQY. The whole CDR3 is CASSLISQDTQYF.

Remarks on this clone: All gene names here are mouse names. The part of the CDR3 DNA that was read is TGTGCCAGCAGCCAAGCGGGGGGGGTCTATGAACAGTAC. Translating it yields CASSQAGGVYEQY. The CDR3, in full, reads CASSQAGGVYEQYF. This chain joins TRBV5 and TRBJ2-7, with TRBD2 matching 7 bases. The CDR3 extends 1 residue past the end of the read, so its final part is completed from the germline J gene. V was clipped by 1 base and J by 3 bases; unmatched bases: 3. Germline V lookup: CDR1 LGHNA, CDR2 YNLKQL (reference sequence). CDR3 length equals 14 residues.

In its sample, this clone is medium-sized (0.01 to 0.1%). Gene names follow the mouse nomenclature. The read is 1 residue too short to cover the CDR3 end, so that end is filled in from the germline J gene. The gene calls are TRBV15 and TRBJ2-7; the match to TRBD2 covers 10 bases. The trim removed 6 bases at V and 4 bases at J, leaving 9 bases unmatched. CDR1 and CDR2 from the germline V gene are SGHND and FRSKSL. This CDR3 has 15 residues. This CDR3 reads CASSPDWGARYEQYF. The covered CDR3 bases are TGTGCCAGCAGCCCCGACTGGGGGGCCCGTTATGAACAGTAC.

This clone was picked up a small number of times. The germline and genes are mouse ones. The read is 1 residue too short to cover the CDR3 end, so that end is filled in from the germline J gene. The rearrangement links TRBV12-2 to TRBJ2-5, with TRBD1 matching 9 bases. This CDR3 is built from 15 residues. Germline assignment: CDR1 SGHLS and CDR2 HYDKME. Germline trimming cut 0 bases from V and 6 bases from J; bases unmatched to any gene: 6. The CDR3 region is CASSLEGTGSDTQYF. CDR3 bases read: TGTGCCAGCTCTCTCGAGGGGACAGGGAGTGACACCCAGTAC. Looking up the rest from reference TRBV12-2 and TRBJ2-5 gives the full variable domain: NSGVVQSPRYIIKGKGERSILKCIPISGHLSVAWYQQTQGQELKFFIQHYDKMERDKGNLPSRFSVQQFDDYHSEMNMSALELEDSAVYFCASSLEGTGSDTQYFGPGTRLLVL.

Of note for this clone: Gene and germline names: mouse. The read terminates 1 residue ahead of where the CDR3 ends, so the germline J gene completes it. The rearrangement links TRBV12-2 to TRBJ2-7; weak D call: TRBD2 (5 bases). The CDR3 spans 12 residues. Trimming removed 2 bases from V and 4 bases from J, with 8 bases in between. From germline, CDR1 is SGHLS and CDR2 HYDKME. CDR3 DNA (partial): TGTGCCAGCTCTCCTCTGGGATATGAACAGTAC. Encoded protein: CASSPLGYEQY. The whole CDR3 protein is CASSPLGYEQYF.

A word on this clone: The genes and germline here are from mouse. The read ends 1 residue early relative to the CDR3; the germline J gene fills the gap. The rearrangement joins TRBV26 to TRBJ2-5; TRBD2 might be the D (7 bases). V was clipped by 2 bases and J by 2 bases, with 8 bases between them. CDR1 is KGHPV, CDR2 FQNQEV, per germline (reference sequence). This CDR3 spans 14 amino acids. CDR3 DNA (partial): TGTGCCAGCAGTCTGGGGGGGCGCCAAGACACCCAGTAC. Translating it yields CASSLGGRQDTQY. The whole CDR3 protein reads CASSLGGRQDTQYF.

Comment on this clone: Gene names follow the mouse nomenclature. Read sequence stops 1 residue before the CDR3 end, and the germline J gene provides the missing end. The chain has TRBV3 and TRBJ1-1, with 7 bases lining up with TRBD1. This CDR3 is 14 amino acids long. Per germline, CDR1 SNHLY and CDR2 FYNGKV (reference sequence). The J segment lost 4 bases and the V segment lost 5 bases, leaving 7 bases of the junction unmatched. The chain's CDR3 is CASSRQGGGTEVFF. CDR3 DNA, as far as it was read: TGTGCCAGCAGCCGACAGGGTGGGGGCACAGAAGTCTTC.

In its sample, this clone was seen a few times. Mouse germline and gene names are used. The CDR3 goes on 1 residue after the read ends, and that part is filled in from the germline J gene. The chain has TRBV26 and TRBJ2-7; 13 bases match TRBD2. V was pared by 5 bases and J by 7 bases, with 5 bases of the junction left unmatched. The CDR3 loop spans 14 amino acids. CDR1 and CDR2 (germline): KGHPV, FQNQEV (reference sequence). The covered CDR3 bases are TGTGCCAGCAGTAAAGGGACTGGGGGGGAGGAACAGTAC. This sequence encodes CASSKGTGGEEQY. The whole CDR3 sequence reads CASSKGTGGEEQYF.

Regarding this clone: Gene names are mouse gene names. The read finishes 1 residue shy of the CDR3 end, and the germline J gene is used to complete it. The V call is TRBV5, the J call TRBJ2-7, with TRBD1 matching over 11 bases. The CDR3 totals 15 residues. After removal of 4 bases from V and 3 bases from J, the junction contained 5 bases not matched to a gene. Germline CDR1 reads LGHNA; CDR2 reads YNLKQL (reference sequence). CDR3 DNA, as far as it was read: TGTGCCAGCAGCCCAGAGGGACAGGGGGACTATGAACAGTAC. Translating it yields CASSPEGQGDYEQY. The complete CDR3 protein is CASSPEGQGDYEQYF.

This clone occurred once. Gene names refer to mouse genes. From the germline J gene comes the end of the CDR3, since the read stops 1 residue before it. The chain combines TRBV14 with TRBJ2-4; unclear D gene. The CDR3 covers 13 residues. V was shortened by 5 bases and J by 2 bases, with 9 bases between the two germline ends. Germline V gives CDR1 SGHDT, CDR2 FRDEAV. CDR3 sequence reads: CASSPDNQNTLYF. The covered CDR3 bases are TGTGCCAGCAGCCCCGACAATCAAAACACCTTGTAC.